Listed below are T cell receptor beta chains from one sample, sequenced in a study of cytomegalovirus exposure and HLA in healthy donors. The repertoire was sequenced with immunoSEQ multiplex PCR; TCRdb's copy has only in-frame clones and lacks some. The sample lists under 130,000 clones; around 67% were seen once. Source material: PBMCs. These receptor sequences come from a woman between 45 and 60 years old in good health and CMV-seronegative. The CDR3 runs from the conserved cysteine through the conserved F or W.

v_gene: TRBV5-4
CDR3aa: CASSLGGVAGNTIYF

v_gene: TRBV10-2
CDR3aa: CASQAWDFSPGQPSYEQYF

v_gene: TRBV2
CDR3aa: CASSLETYRGSNEQFF

v_gene: TRBV27
CDR3aa: CASSSSTGTGVSGYTF

v_gene: TRBV7-9
CDR3aa: CASSPPAGSADKETQYF

v_gene: TRBV30
CDR3aa: CAWRGQGRSPLHF

v_gene: TRBV5-1
CDR3aa: CASSLVTGSYNEQFF

v_gene: TRBV2
CDR3aa: CASSDVLAGSYEQYF

v_gene: TRBV27
CDR3aa: CASSLYVGTGRDSPLHF

v_gene: TRBV7-2
CDR3aa: CASSLIGTGSYNEQFF

v_gene: TRBV28
CDR3aa: CATDRANSYEQYF

v_gene: TRBV21-1
CDR3aa: CASSSPGASGCNTDTQYF

v_gene: TRBV4-3
CDR3aa: CASSQEAGGLIYEQYF

v_gene: TRBV6-5
CDR3aa: CASSYARGRTDTQYF

v_gene: TRBV5-3
CDR3aa: CARTSNSRRGRIDYGYTF

v_gene: TRBV4-2
CDR3aa: CASSQEGGQLETQYF

v_gene: TRBV7-2
CDR3aa: CASLPRGENYEQYF

v_gene: TRBV4-2
CDR3aa: CASSQTRLASPHEQYF

v_gene: TRBV10-1
CDR3aa: CASSRGGELFF

v_gene: TRBV5-1
CDR3aa: CASNIRGGEETQYF

v_gene: TRBV28
CDR3aa: CASSERDEQFF

v_gene: TRBV6-5
CDR3aa: CASSYGQWTGEKLFF

v_gene: TRBV4-1
CDR3aa: CASSPGGQGYEQYF

v_gene: TRBV10-1
CDR3aa: CASSVGGQETQYF

v_gene: TRBV4-3
CDR3aa: CASSQVRTGLRFF

v_gene: TRBV5-6
CDR3aa: CASSLGLGQGYGYTF

v_gene: TRBV5-5
CDR3aa: CASSLGQFTKETQYF

v_gene: TRBV6-6
CDR3aa: CASSYVGDYGYTF

v_gene: TRBV19
CDR3aa: CGAGPQGDSPLHF

v_gene: TRBV5-1
CDR3aa: CASSFGGFNEQYF

v_gene: TRBV6-5
CDR3aa: CASSSQMNTEAFF

v_gene: TRBV19
CDR3aa: CASSISDRGSNEQFF

v_gene: TRBV28
CDR3aa: CASSKRRGTEAFF

v_gene: TRBV21-1
CDR3aa: CASSKKGAYRAWINTEAFF

v_gene: TRBV6-5
CDR3aa: CASSYVGGGRATPLHF

v_gene: TRBV5-6
CDR3aa: CASTSAGSTGELFF

v_gene: TRBV6-6
CDR3aa: CASSYWRDSNQPQHF

v_gene: TRBV19
CDR3aa: CASTRWIAGGRGNTIYF

v_gene: TRBV27
CDR3aa: CASRTGAVDTQYF

v_gene: TRBV5-1
CDR3aa: CASSSTDSYEQYF

v_gene: TRBV7-9
CDR3aa: CASSLDQGPSPLHF

v_gene: TRBV5-1
CDR3aa: CASSFSVASYEQYF

v_gene: TRBV14
CDR3aa: CASSQQGNTEAFF

v_gene: TRBV5-1
CDR3aa: CASSLGGGYTEAFF

v_gene: TRBV6-6
CDR3aa: CASSYRQGAGNEQFF

v_gene: TRBV14
CDR3aa: CASSQWPQYEQYF

v_gene: TRBV5-1
CDR3aa: CASSLGTGGLETQYF

v_gene: TRBV30
CDR3aa: CAWGTNYNEQFF

v_gene: TRBV29-1
CDR3aa: CSSGRGPNTEAFF

v_gene: TRBV5-4
CDR3aa: CASSQGAANEKLFF

v_gene: TRBV7-9
CDR3aa: CASSLEPGQGFKGYTF

v_gene: TRBV2
CDR3aa: CASRYRDTYTGELFF

v_gene: TRBV9
CDR3aa: CASSAWTGQETQYF

v_gene: TRBV5-3
CDR3aa: CARTDLSLPRYGYTF

v_gene: TRBV19
CDR3aa: CASSIAVTGGYGTF

v_gene: TRBV10-3
CDR3aa: CAISDLKGTSTDTQYF

v_gene: TRBV13
CDR3aa: CASSHKRIADTQYF

v_gene: TRBV18
CDR3aa: CASSPSSGQPNTEAFF

v_gene: TRBV6-6
CDR3aa: CASSYEGGSLHF